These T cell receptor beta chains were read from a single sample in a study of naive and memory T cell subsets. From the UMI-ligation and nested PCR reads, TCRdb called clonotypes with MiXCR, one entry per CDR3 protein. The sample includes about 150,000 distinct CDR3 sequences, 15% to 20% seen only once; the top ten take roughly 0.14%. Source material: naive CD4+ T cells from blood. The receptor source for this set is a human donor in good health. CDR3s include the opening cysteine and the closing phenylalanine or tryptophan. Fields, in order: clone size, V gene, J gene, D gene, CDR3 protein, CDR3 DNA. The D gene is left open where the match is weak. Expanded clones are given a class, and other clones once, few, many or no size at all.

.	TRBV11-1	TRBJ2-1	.	CARERLDNEQFF	TGTGCCCGCGAAAGACTAGACAATGAGCAGTTCTTC
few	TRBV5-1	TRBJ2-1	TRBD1	CASLTGPDNEQFF	TGCGCCAGTTTGACAGGGCCCGACAATGAGCAGTTCTTC
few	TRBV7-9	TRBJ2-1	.	CASSLVGGAAYSYNEQFF	TGTGCCAGCAGCTTAGTTGGGGGGGCGGCCTACTCCTACAATGAGCAGTTCTTC
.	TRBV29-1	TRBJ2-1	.	CSVLWDSYNEQFF	TGCAGCGTTCTGTGGGATAGCTACAATGAGCAGTTCTTC
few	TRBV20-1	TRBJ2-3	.	CSARDSQGADTQYF	TGCAGTGCTAGAGATTCACAAGGAGCAGATACGCAGTATTTT
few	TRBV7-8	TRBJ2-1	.	CASSPDRLGSYNEQFF	TGTGCCAGCAGCCCTGATAGGCTAGGATCCTACAATGAGCAGTTCTTC
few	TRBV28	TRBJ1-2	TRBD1	CASRSGQAFEGYTF	TGTGCCAGCAGGTCAGGACAGGCGTTCGAAGGCTACACCTTC
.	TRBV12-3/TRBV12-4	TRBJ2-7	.	CASSLGGFEQYF	TGTGCCAGCAGTCTTGGGGGGTTCGAGCAGTACTTC
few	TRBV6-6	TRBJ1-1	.	CASSLDPNTEAFF	TGTGCCAGCAGTTTGGACCCGAACACTGAAGCTTTCTTT
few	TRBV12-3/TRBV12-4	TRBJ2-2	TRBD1	CASWTGVEAGELFF	TGTGCCAGCTGGACAGGGGTGGAGGCCGGGGAGCTGTTTTTT
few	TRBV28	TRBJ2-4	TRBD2	CASSWGGDKNIQYF	TGTGCCAGCAGTTGGGGGGGTGACAAAAACATTCAGTACTTC
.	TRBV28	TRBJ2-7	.	CASSGLQNYEQYF	TGTGCCAGCAGTGGACTACAGAATTACGAGCAGTACTTC
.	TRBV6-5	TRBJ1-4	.	CASRRGTPWGEKLFF	TGTGCCAGCAGACGTGGGACACCCTGGGGTGAAAAACTGTTTTTT
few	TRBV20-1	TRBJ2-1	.	CSARGGGSSYNEQFF	TGCAGTGCTAGGGGAGGGGGTAGCTCCTACAATGAGCAGTTCTTC
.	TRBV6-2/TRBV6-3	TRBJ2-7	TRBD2	CASTARWREGLTEQYF	TGTGCCAGCACCGCCCGCTGGCGGGAGGGCCTTACCGAGCAGTACTTC
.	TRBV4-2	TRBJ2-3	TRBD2	CASSQRSGRAGTDTQYF	TGTGCCAGCAGCCAACGTAGCGGGAGGGCCGGTACAGATACGCAGTATTTT
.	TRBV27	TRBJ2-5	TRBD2	CASRQAGVQETQYF	TGTGCCAGCAGACAAGCGGGAGTACAAGAGACCCAGTACTTC
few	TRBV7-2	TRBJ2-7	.	CASAAGPRGGEQYF	TGTGCCAGCGCGGCGGGGCCCCGGGGCGGCGAGCAGTACTTC
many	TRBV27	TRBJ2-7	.	CASSSRETRTYEQYF	TGTGCCAGCAGTTCCCGGGAAACTAGGACCTACGAGCAGTACTTC
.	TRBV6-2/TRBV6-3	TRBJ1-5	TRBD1	CASTLGQGFFQPQHF	TGTGCCAGCACCTTAGGACAGGGGTTTTTTCAGCCCCAGCATTTT
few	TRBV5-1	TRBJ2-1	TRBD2	CASSLGLAGVLFF	TGCGCCAGCAGCTTGGGACTAGCGGGAGTTCTGTTCTTC
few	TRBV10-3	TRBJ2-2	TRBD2	CATDSGSRAGELFF	TGTGCCACCGATAGCGGGAGTCGTGCCGGGGAGCTGTTTTTT
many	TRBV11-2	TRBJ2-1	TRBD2	CASSPRTSDGEQFF	TGTGCCAGCAGCCCCCGGACTAGTGACGGTGAGCAGTTCTTC
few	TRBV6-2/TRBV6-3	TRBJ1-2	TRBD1	CASSRDRANGYTF	TGTGCCAGCAGCCGCGACAGGGCCAATGGCTACACCTTC
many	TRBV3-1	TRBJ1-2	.	CASSQGEGNYGYTF	TGTGCCAGCAGCCAAGGAGAGGGGAACTATGGCTACACCTTC
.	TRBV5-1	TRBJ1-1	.	CASSLLFRGGWENTEAFF	TGCGCCAGCAGCTTGTTGTTCCGTGGGGGCTGGGAGAACACTGAAGCTTTCTTT
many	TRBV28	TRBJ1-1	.	CASSSLGRDAFF	TGTGCCAGCAGTTCCCTAGGTAGGGATGCTTTCTTT
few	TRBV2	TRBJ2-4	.	CASRTGTVQYF	TGTGCCAGCAGAACCGGGACTGTGCAGTACTTC
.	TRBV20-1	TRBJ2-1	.	CSARSSTSSSYNEQFF	TGCAGTGCTAGATCCTCTACTTCGAGCTCCTACAATGAGCAGTTCTTC
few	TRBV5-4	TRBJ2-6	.	CASNQGSGANVLTF	TGTGCCAGCAACCAGGGGAGCGGGGCCAACGTCCTGACTTTC
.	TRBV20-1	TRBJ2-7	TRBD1	CSASDRSSAYEQYF	TGCAGTGCGTCGGACAGGTCATCTGCCTACGAGCAGTACTTC
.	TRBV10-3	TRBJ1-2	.	CAISSQGTTGGYTF	TGTGCCATCAGTTCCCAGGGGACTACCGGTGGCTACACCTTC
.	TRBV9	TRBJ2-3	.	CASSVGLPSTDTQYF	TGTGCCAGCAGCGTAGGACTCCCAAGCACAGATACGCAGTATTTT
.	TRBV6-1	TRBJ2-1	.	CASSGPREQFF	TGTGCCAGCAGTGGCCCCCGGGAGCAGTTCTTC
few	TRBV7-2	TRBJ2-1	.	CASTEGLGTYNEQFF	TGTGCCAGCACAGAAGGACTGGGCACCTACAATGAGCAGTTCTTC
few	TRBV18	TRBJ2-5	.	CASSPPSPRETQYF	TGTGCCAGCTCACCACCGTCGCCCAGAGAGACCCAGTACTTC
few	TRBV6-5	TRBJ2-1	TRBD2	CASTHGTSGSNEQFF	TGTGCCAGCACCCACGGGACTAGCGGGAGTAATGAGCAGTTCTTC
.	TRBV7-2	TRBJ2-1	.	CASSPGRSYNEQFF	TGTGCCAGCAGCCCGGGGCGGTCATACAATGAGCAGTTCTTC
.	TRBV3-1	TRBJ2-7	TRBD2	CASSLRLTSGETYEQYF	TGTGCCAGCAGCCTTCGACTTACTAGCGGAGAAACCTACGAGCAGTACTTC
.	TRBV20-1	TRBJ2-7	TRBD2	CSATGTSGKSYEQYF	TGCAGTGCTACCGGGACTAGCGGGAAATCCTACGAGCAGTACTTC
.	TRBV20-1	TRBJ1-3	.	CSARTGGNTIYF	TGCAGTGCTCGGACCGGTGGAAACACCATATATTTT
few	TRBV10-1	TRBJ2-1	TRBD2	CASSERFGSSGAYNEQFF	TGCGCCAGCAGTGAGAGGTTTGGGTCTAGCGGGGCCTACAATGAGCAGTTCTTC
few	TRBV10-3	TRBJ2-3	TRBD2	CAISESKRSGRAKDTQYF	TGTGCCATCAGTGAGTCAAAGCGTAGCGGGAGGGCCAAAGATACGCAGTATTTT
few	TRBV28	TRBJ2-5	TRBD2	CASSTWTSGSSETQYF	TGTGCCAGCAGCACCTGGACTAGCGGGAGTTCAGAGACCCAGTACTTC
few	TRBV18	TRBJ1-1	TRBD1	CASSPPITGVISTEAFF	TGTGCCAGCTCACCACCTATTACAGGGGTTATCTCCACTGAAGCTTTCTTT
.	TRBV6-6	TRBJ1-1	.	CASGDTNTEAFF	TGTGCCTCAGGGGACACGAACACTGAAGCTTTCTTT
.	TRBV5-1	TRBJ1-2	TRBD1	CASSPGQGSDGYTF	TGCGCCAGCAGCCCGGGACAGGGATCGGATGGCTACACCTTC
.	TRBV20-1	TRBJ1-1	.	CSASSGNTEAFF	TGCAGTGCTAGTTCGGGGAACACTGAAGCTTTCTTT